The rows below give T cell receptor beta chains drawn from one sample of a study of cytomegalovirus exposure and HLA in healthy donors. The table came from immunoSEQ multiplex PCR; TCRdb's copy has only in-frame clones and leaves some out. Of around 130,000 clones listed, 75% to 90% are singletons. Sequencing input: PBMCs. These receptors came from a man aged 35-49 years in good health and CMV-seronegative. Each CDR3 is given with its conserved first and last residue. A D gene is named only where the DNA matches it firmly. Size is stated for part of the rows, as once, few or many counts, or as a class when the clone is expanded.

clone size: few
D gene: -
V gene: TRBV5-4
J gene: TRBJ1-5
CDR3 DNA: TGTGCCAGCAGTTCTCAGGGTAATCAGCCCCAGCATTTT
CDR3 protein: CASSSQGNQPQHF

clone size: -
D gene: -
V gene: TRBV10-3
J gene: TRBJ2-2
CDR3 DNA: TGTGCCATCGGCGGACTAATGAACACCGGGGAGCTGTTTTTT
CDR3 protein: CAIGGLMNTGELFF

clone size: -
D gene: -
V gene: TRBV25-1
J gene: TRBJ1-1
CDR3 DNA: TGTGCCAGCAGCCTCGGGAACACTGAAGCTTTCTTT
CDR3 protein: CASSLGNTEAFF

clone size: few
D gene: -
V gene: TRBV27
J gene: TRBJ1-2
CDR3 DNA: TGTGCCAGCAGTACATGGACAAAAGATGGCTACACCTTC
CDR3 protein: CASSTWTKDGYTF

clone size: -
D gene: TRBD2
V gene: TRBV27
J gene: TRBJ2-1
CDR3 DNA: TGTGCCAGCAGTCGTCCGGGACTAGCGGGATTCAATGAGCAGTTCTTC
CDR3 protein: CASSRPGLAGFNEQFF

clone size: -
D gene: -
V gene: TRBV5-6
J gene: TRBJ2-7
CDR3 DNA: TGTGCTAGCAGCGCGGGGGCAGGCTATTCCGAGCAGTACTTC
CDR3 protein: CASSAGAGYSEQYF

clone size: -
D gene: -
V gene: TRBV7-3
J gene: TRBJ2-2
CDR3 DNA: TGTGCCAGCAGCCCGGGATCTAGCGTTTGGGGGGAGCTGTTTTTT
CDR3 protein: CASSPGSSVWGELFF

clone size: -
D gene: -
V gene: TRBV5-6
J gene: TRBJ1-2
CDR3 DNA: TGTGCCAGCAGCTTTACAGGGACGGGCGGCTACACCTTC
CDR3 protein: CASSFTGTGGYTF

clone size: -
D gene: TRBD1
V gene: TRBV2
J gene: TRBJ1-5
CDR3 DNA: TGTGCCAGCAGTGAACAAAGACAGGGAGATCAGCCCCAGCATTTT
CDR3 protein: CASSEQRQGDQPQHF

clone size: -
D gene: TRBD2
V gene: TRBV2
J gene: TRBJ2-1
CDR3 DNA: TGTGCCAGCAGTGAAAACAGCGGGAGTTACAATGAGCAGTTCTTC
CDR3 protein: CASSENSGSYNEQFF

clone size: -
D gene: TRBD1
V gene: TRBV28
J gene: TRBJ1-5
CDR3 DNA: TGTGCCAGCAGCTCCGGACAGGGCGATCAGCCCCAGCATTTT
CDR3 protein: CASSSGQGDQPQHF

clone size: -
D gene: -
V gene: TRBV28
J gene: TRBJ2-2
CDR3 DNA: TGTGCCAGCAGTTTACGGCGGGGGCGTACCGGGGAGCTGTTTTTT
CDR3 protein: CASSLRRGRTGELFF

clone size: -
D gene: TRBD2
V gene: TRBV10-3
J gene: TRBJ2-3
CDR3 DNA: TGTGCCATCAGTGGAAATAGCGGGAGCACAGATACGCAGTATTTT
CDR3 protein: CAISGNSGSTDTQYF

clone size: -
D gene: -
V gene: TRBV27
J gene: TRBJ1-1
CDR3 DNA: TGTGCCAGCAGGGGTGACAGCCGTGAAGCTTTCTTT
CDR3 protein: CASRGDSREAFF

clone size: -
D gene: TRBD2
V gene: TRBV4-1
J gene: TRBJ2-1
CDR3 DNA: TGCGCCAGCAGCCAAGGACTAGCGGGATCTTACAATGAGCAGTTCTTC
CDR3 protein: CASSQGLAGSYNEQFF

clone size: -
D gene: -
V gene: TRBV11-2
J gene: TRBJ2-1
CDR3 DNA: TGTGCCAGCAGCCCGCGGACAAACAATGAGCAGTTCTTC
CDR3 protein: CASSPRTNNEQFF

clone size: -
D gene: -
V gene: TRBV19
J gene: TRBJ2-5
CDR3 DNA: TGTGCCAGTAGTATAGATCATCTAGGGGGACAAGAGACCCAGTACTTC
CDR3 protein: CASSIDHLGGQETQYF

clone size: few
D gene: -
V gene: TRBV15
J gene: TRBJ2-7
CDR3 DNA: TGTGCCACCAGCAGAGATCGTTTGTCCGCCGGGAACGAGCAGTACTTC
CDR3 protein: CATSRDRLSAGNEQYF

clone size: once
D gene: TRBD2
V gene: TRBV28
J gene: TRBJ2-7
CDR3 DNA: TGTGCCAGCAGGAGGGGCCGGACTAGCGGATTTTACGAGCAGTACTTC
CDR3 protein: CASRRGRTSGFYEQYF

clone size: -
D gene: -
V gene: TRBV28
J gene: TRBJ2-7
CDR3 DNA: TGTGCCAGCAGCCATCACCACCCGGTCCGGTACGAGCAGTACTTC
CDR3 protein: CASSHHHPVRYEQYF

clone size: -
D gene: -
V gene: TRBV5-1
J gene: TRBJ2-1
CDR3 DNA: TGCGCCAGCAGCTCGACAGGAGTCTACAATGAGCAGTTCTTC
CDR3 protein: CASSSTGVYNEQFF

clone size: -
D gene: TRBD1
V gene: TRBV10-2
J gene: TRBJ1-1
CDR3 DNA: TGCGCCAGCAGCGCATACCTGGGACAGCAAAGACCTGAAGCTTTCTTT
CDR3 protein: CASSAYLGQQRPEAFF

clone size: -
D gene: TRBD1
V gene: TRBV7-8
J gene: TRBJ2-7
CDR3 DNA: TGTGCCAGCAGCACAAGACAGGGTAGCTCCTACGAGCAGTACTTC
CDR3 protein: CASSTRQGSSYEQYF

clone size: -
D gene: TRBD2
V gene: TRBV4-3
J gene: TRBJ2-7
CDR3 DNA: TGCGCCAGCAGCCAAGGAGCGGGAGGCCTCTCCTACGAGCAGTACTTC
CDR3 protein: CASSQGAGGLSYEQYF

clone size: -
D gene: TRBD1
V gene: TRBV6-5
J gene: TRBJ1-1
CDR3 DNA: TGTGCCAGCAGTTCCGGCCCCGAGACAGGGGACACTGAAGCTTTCTTT
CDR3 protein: CASSSGPETGDTEAFF

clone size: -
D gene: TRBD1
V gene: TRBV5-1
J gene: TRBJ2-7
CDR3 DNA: TGCGCCAGCAGCTTGGTAGTGACAGGGGCCCTTACGGACGAGCAGTACTTC
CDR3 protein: CASSLVVTGALTDEQYF

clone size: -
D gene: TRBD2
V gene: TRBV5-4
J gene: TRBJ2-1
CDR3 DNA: TGTGCCAGCAGCCCCGGACTAGACCTCTACAATGAGCAGTTCTTC
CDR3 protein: CASSPGLDLYNEQFF

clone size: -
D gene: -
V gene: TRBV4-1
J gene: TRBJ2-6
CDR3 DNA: TGCGCCAGCAGCCAAAGAACAGGTTCTGGGGCCAACGGCCTGACTTTC
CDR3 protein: CASSQRTGSGANGLTF

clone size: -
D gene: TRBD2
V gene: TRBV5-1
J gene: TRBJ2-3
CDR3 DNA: TGCGCCAGCAGCTGGGGGGTAGGGGCTAGCGGTCCAGATACGCAGTATTTT
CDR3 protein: CASSWGVGASGPDTQYF

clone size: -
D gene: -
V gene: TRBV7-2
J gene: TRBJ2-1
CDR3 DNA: TGTGCCAGCAGCGAGCTCGGCGGGGAGCAGTTCTTC
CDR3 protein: CASSELGGEQFF

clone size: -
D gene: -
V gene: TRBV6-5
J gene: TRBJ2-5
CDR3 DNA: TGTGCCAGCAGTTACTCTTATGGGGCAGAGACCCAGTACTTC
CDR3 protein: CASSYSYGAETQYF

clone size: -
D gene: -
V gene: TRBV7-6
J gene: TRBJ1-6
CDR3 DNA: TGTGCCAGCAGCCCGGCTCCGGGAACAAATTCACCCCTCCACTTT
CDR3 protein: CASSPAPGTNSPLHF

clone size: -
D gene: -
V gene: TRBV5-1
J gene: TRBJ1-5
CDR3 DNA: TGCGCCAGCAGCTTGGTCGGGGAGGCCAATCAGCCCCAGCATTTT
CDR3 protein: CASSLVGEANQPQHF

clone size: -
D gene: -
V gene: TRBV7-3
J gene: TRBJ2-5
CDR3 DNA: TGTGCCAGCAGCCCCCATAGTGGGAGCCCTGGAGAGACCCAGTACTTC
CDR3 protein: CASSPHSGSPGETQYF

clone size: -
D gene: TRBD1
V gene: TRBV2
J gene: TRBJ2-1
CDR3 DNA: TGTGCCAGCAGAGAGGACAGGGTCAAGTTCTTC
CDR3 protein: CASREDRVKFF

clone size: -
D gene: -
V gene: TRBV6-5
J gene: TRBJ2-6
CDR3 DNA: TGTGCCAGCAGTTATGATTCAGGGGCTGGGGCCAACGTCCTGACTTTC
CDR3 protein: CASSYDSGAGANVLTF

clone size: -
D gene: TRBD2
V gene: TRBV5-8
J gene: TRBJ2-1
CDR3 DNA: TGTGCCAGCAGCCCTCCGGGACTAGCCTACAATGAGCAGTTCTTC
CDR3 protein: CASSPPGLAYNEQFF

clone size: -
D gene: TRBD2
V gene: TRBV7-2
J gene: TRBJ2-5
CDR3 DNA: TGTGCCAGCAGCGCCAAACCCCGGGACTATCAAGAGACCCAGTACTTC
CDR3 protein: CASSAKPRDYQETQYF

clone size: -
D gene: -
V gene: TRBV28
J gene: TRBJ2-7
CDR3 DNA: TGTGCCAGTCAAGGCGGGGCCCCCTACGAGCAGTACTTC
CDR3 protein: CASQGGAPYEQYF

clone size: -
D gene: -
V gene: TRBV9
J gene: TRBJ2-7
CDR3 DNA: TGTGCCAGCAGCGTAGGGGGCGACACCCCCTACGAGCAGTACTTC
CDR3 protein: CASSVGGDTPYEQYF

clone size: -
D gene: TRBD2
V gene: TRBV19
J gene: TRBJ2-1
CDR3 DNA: TGTGCCAGTAGTACGGGACTAGCGGGGGGGACGTATGAGCAGTTCTTC
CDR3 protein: CASSTGLAGGTYEQFF

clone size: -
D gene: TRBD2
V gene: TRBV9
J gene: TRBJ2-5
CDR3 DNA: TGTGCCAGCAGCGTAGGTCCGGGAGGGCCAGGTGAGACCCAGTACTTC
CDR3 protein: CASSVGPGGPGETQYF

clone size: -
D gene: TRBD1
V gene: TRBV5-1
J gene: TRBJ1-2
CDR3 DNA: TGCGCCAGCACGACAGGGACTAACTATGGCTACACCTTC
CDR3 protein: CASTTGTNYGYTF

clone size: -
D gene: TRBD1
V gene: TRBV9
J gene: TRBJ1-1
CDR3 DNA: TGTGCCAGCAGCGTTCGTGGGACAGGGTCAACGGAAGCTTTCTTT
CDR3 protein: CASSVRGTGSTEAFF

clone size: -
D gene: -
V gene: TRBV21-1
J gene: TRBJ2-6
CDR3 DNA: TGTGCCAGCGGCAAGACAGGGGGAACTGGGGCCAACGGCCTGACTTTC
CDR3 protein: CASGKTGGTGANGLTF

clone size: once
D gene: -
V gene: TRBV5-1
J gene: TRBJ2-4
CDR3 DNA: TGCGCCAGCAGCTTGGCAGGGCGTAGCATTCAGTACTTC
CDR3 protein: CASSLAGRSIQYF

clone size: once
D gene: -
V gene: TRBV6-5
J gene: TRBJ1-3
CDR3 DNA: TGTGCCAGCACCGACGGGGGCTCTGGAAACACCATATATTTT
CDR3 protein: CASTDGGSGNTIYF

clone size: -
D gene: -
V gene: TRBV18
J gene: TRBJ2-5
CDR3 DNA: TGTGCCAGCTCACCAGACAGGTCAATGGAGACCCAGTACTTC
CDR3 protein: CASSPDRSMETQYF